The next 4 T cell receptor beta chains were all read from a single sample in a study of neoadjuvant anti-PD-1 for oral cavity cancer. Using immunoSEQ multiplex PCR, the repertoire was profiled, and TCRdb retains in-frame clones only, with some absent. The sample includes tens of thousands of clones, 77% of them seen just once. As for time point: after neoadjuvant nivolumab, at surgical resection. The sequencing used PBMCs, collected after nivolumab (anti-PD-1) treatment. These receptors were collected from a person aged 40 to 85 with oral cavity squamous cell carcinoma.

This clone occurred a few times. J is TRBJ2-2 and V is TRBV6-1; possible D gene TRBD2, 5 bases. V was shortened by 7 bases and J by 1 base, with 10 bases between the two germline ends. CDR1 and CDR2 from the germline V gene are MNHNS and SASEGT. The CDR3 runs to 14 residues. The CDR3 coding sequence is TGTGCCAGCAAGAAGCGGAGGAACACCGGGGAGCTGTTTTTT. It is translated as CASKKRRNTGELFF.

In nucleotides, the CDR3 is TGCGCCAGCAGCCTGGGAGGCGTCCAAGAGACCCAGTACTTC. Translation gives CASSLGGVQETQYF. The rearrangement links TRBV5-1 to TRBJ2-5, with D possibly matching TRBD2 (6 bases). V was cut by 4 bases and J by 1 base, with 11 bases left in between. This CDR3 contains 14 residues. The germline CDR1 and CDR2 sequences are SGHRS and YFSETQ.

The chain has TRBV30 and TRBJ2-1; 12 nucleotides match TRBD2. This CDR3 has 21 residues. With 1 base clipped from V and 6 bases from J, the junction kept 22 bases outside the gene matches. Germline V gene lookup returns CDR1 GTSNPN and CDR2 SVGIG (reference sequence). Here the CDR3 DNA reads TGTGCCTGGAGTGGCGACTTCCCAAGGGCTAGCGGGAGGGCCGGCGGCAATGAGCAGTTCTTC. It yields the protein CAWSGDFPRASGRAGGNEQFF. The full variable domain, completed using reference TRBV30 and TRBJ2-1, is SQTIHQWPATLVQPVGSPLSLECTVEGTSNPNLYWYRQAAGRGLQLLFYSVGIGQISSEVPQNLSASRPQDRQFILSSKKLLLSDSGFYLCAWSGDFPRASGRAGGNEQFFGPGTRLTVL.

Many counts were recorded for this clone. V usage is TRBV5-4 and J usage is TRBJ2-3; 11 positions match TRBD2. Germline CDR1 is SGHNT and CDR2 is YYREEE (reference sequence). Trimming at V came to 3 bases and at J to 3 bases, leaving 3 bases not matched to a gene. The CDR3 loop spans 15 amino acids. The CDR3 spells CASSSGLAATDTQYF. Here the CDR3 DNA reads TGTGCCAGCAGCTCGGGACTAGCGGCTACAGATACGCAGTATTTT.